The sequence of this T cell receptor (beta chain) was determined in a study of response to subunit inactivated influenza vaccine. Trimming took 4 bases from V and 2 from J, leaving 8 bases between them. The length of the CDR3 is 13 residues. CDR1 is KGHDR, CDR2 SFDVKD, per germline. TCRdb reprocessed the RT-PCR reads with MiXCR, giving one entry per CDR3 protein. In the table there are a few hundred thousand distinct CDR3 sequences, about 11% of which are singletons. The same data also went into a second study, on T cells expressing NK-cell markers. That paper adds: 5'RACE template switching with UMIs produced the TCR beta cDNA.

This sequence was found in a man in his fifties or sixties who received an inactivated influenza vaccine. Sequencing was performed on PBMCs from blood, taken on the day of vaccination. J is TRBJ2-7 and V is TRBV24-1; D is perhaps TRBD1 (5 bases). CDR3 in DNA: TGTGCCACCAGTGACAGGGTGACCTACGAGCAGTACTTC. Translation: CATSDRVTYEQYF.